The 6 T cell receptor beta chains listed next were all sequenced from one sample in a study of cytomegalovirus exposure and HLA in healthy donors. 60 Vbeta and 13 Jbeta primers were used in PCR. Clones were read by immunoSEQ multiplex PCR, and TCRdb kept only the in-frame ones, dropping some. The repertoire has about 150,000 clones, approximately 80% of them found once; the top ten carry about 5.6%. The source material was PBMCs. The receptors were gathered from a woman aged 40 to 55 in good health and CMV-seropositive.

The V gene is TRBV5-1, the J gene TRBJ2-1; TRBD2 matches at 10 bases. The ends lost 4 bases at V and 2 bases at J; junction bases unmatched: 9. The CDR3 is made up of 17 amino acids. In germline, CDR1 is SGHRS, CDR2 YFSETQ. The CDR3 here is CASSVTASGGPYNEQFF. CDR3 nucleotides: TGCGCCAGCAGCGTCACTGCTAGCGGGGGCCCCTACAATGAGCAGTTCTTC.

The chain carries TRBV9 and TRBJ2-1, with TRBD2 matching over 10 bases. CDR1 SGDLS and CDR2 YYNGEE come from the germline V gene. Trimming removed 0 bases from V and 3 bases from J; junction bases left unmatched: 3. The CDR3 extends over 16 amino acids. The CDR3 nucleotides read TGTGCCAGCAGCGTAGAGGGACTAGCGCGCTACAATGAGCAGTTCTTC. Protein: CASSVEGLARYNEQFF.

The chain employs TRBV7-9 and TRBJ2-7, with D perhaps TRBD1 (5 bases). V lost 5 bases, J lost 1 base, and 15 bases lay in between. The CDR3 spans 15 residues. Germline-derived CDR1 and CDR2 are SEHNR and FQNEAQ (reference sequence). CDR3 amino acids: CASSGAGLGSYEQYF. CDR3 in DNA: TGTGCCAGCAGCGGGGCCGGGTTGGGGTCCTACGAGCAGTACTTC.

The chain combines TRBV6-1 with TRBJ2-7; no reliable D call. From germline, CDR1 is MNHNS and CDR2 SASEGT. This CDR3 spans 14 amino acids. Trimming removed 2 bases at V and 3 bases at J, with 11 bases between. The CDR3 is CASSERTDFYEQYF. Written as DNA, the CDR3 is TGTGCCAGCAGTGAAAGAACCGACTTCTACGAGCAGTACTTC.

V and J are TRBV7-9 and TRBJ2-1; the match to TRBD2 covers 13 bases. The CDR3 is made up of 15 amino acids. Per germline, CDR1 SEHNR and CDR2 FQNEAQ (reference sequence). V trimming: 4 bases; J trimming: 8 bases; junction bases outside the gene matches: 5. CDR3 in amino acids: CASSSGLAGDDEQFF. CDR3 bases: TGTGCCAGCAGCTCCGGACTAGCGGGAGACGATGAGCAGTTCTTC.

The chain couples TRBV2 to TRBJ2-4, with D perhaps TRBD2 (5 bases). The CDR3 has 14 amino acids. Germline lookup yields CDR1 SNHLY and CDR2 FYNNEI. V was clipped by 4 bases and J by 8 bases, with 15 bases between them. The CDR3 DNA follows: TGTGCCAGCAGTGTGGGGAGCGGAAGGGACATTCAGTACTTC. It is translated as CASSVGSGRDIQYF.